Each of the 10 T cell receptor beta chains below was sequenced from the same sample in a study of blood T cell repertoires in COVID-19 (dated by TCRdb to about 2020). Library generation was performed with the immunoSEQ multiplex PCR assay. Held by TCRdb, this immuneACCESS table contains in-frame sequences only and omits some clones. Under half of the omission traces to an unresolved V gene where checked; the cause of the rest is unknown. Counted in this sample were approximately 70,000 clones; around 80% of them appeared once. Around 27% of the sample is held by the ten biggest clonotypes. What was sequenced was peripheral blood. The receptor source for this set is a man in his 60s with active or convalescent COVID-19.

The gene calls are TRBV3-1 (or the pseudogene TRBV3-2) and TRBJ1-5; 7 nucleotides line up with TRBD1. Germline V lookup: CDR1 LGHDT, CDR2 YNNKEL (reference sequence). The junction had 5 bases not matched to a gene; V was cut back by 3 bases and J by 3 bases. CDR3 size: 15 residues. CDR3 DNA sequence: TGTGCCAGCAGCCATAGACAGGGTCCCAATCAGCCCCAGCATTTT. This gives the protein CASSHRQGPNQPQHF.

The V and J genes are TRBV7-3 and TRBJ2-5; 12 bases align to TRBD2. Germline trimming cut 5 bases from V and 5 bases from J; bases unmatched to any gene: 6. Germline V CDR1 and CDR2: SGHTA, FQGTGA. The CDR3 consists of 15 residues. This CDR3 is CASSSLAGGLETQYF. CDR3 bases: TGTGCCAGCAGCAGCCTAGCGGGGGGGCTGGAGACCCAGTACTTC.

V usage is TRBV6-5 and J usage is TRBJ1-4, with 10 bases lining up with TRBD1. Germline V gene sequence: CDR1 MNHEY, CDR2 SVGAGI. This CDR3 contains 15 residues. V dropped 2 bases and J dropped 8; count of bases not matched to a gene: 5. The CDR3 DNA is TGTGCCAGCAGTTACAGACAGGGGGCAAGGGAAAAACTGTTTTTT. Its protein product is CASSYRQGAREKLFF.

The sample holds many counts of this clone. The chain is built from TRBV19 and TRBJ1-2, with D uncertain. The CDR3 runs 20 residues. CDR1 is LNHDA and CDR2 is SQIVND in the germline V gene (reference sequence). Trimming took 5 bases from V and 2 from J, leaving 30 bases between them. The CDR3 spells CASSPKAADFLPRGNYGYTF. The CDR3 coding sequence is TGTGCCAGTAGTCCAAAAGCGGCCGATTTTCTGCCTCGCGGGAACTATGGCTACACCTTC.

The genes are TRBV5-5 and TRBJ2-5; 11 bases match TRBD2. The trim removed 3 bases at V and 5 bases at J, leaving 12 bases unmatched. This CDR3 region has 17 residues. Germline V gene sequence: CDR1 SGHKS, CDR2 YYEKEE (reference sequence). CDR3 coding DNA: TGTGCCAGCAGCTCCAGAATAGCGGGGGGGCCGAGGGAGACCCAGTACTTC. Translating it yields CASSSRIAGGPRETQYF.

V and J are TRBV4-1 and TRBJ2-7; 11 bases map to TRBD1. The V and J ends lost 4 bases and 4 bases, in that order; junction bases with no gene match: 9. Germline-derived CDR1 and CDR2 are MGHRA and YSYEKL. The CDR3 runs 16 residues. DNA of the CDR3: TGCGCCAGCAGCCTGCGAGCGGGACAGGGGGTGTACGAGCAGTACTTC. It yields the protein CASSLRAGQGVYEQYF.

There are many counts of this clone. The CDR3 loop is CASSSRADTQYF. DNA for the CDR3: TGTGCCAGCAGCTCGAGGGCAGATACGCAGTATTTT. The V and J genes are TRBV7-9 and TRBJ2-3; perhaps TRBD2 as D (5 bases). The V end lost 4 bases, the J end lost 4 bases, and 6 bases lay between the germline ends. This CDR3 contains 12 residues. Germline V lookup: CDR1 SEHNR, CDR2 FQNEAQ (reference sequence).

The chain uses TRBV2 and TRBJ1-5; no firm D call. The CDR3 length is 13 residues. V gave up 7 bases and J gave up 1 base, with 8 bases separating them. CDR1 and CDR2 from the germline V gene are SNHLY and FYNNEI. The CDR3 DNA is TGTGCCAGCACCGTGGAGAGCAATCAGCCCCAGCATTTT. It specifies CASTVESNQPQHF. The complete variable domain, with remaining parts taken from reference TRBV2 and TRBJ1-5, reads EPEVTQTPSHQVTQMGQEVILRCVPISNHLYFYWYRQILGQKVEFLVSFYNNEISEKSEIFDDQFSVERPDGSNFTLKIRSTKLEDSAMYFCASTVESNQPQHFGDGTRLSIL.

The rearrangement links TRBV7-2 to TRBJ2-2, with D hard to call. The CDR3 has 13 amino acids. Trimming shortened V by 3 bases and J by 4 bases, and 6 bases separated the two germline ends. Germline V lookup: CDR1 SGHTA, CDR2 FQGNSA. CDR3 sequence: CASSFRFTGELFF. The CDR3 DNA reads TGTGCCAGCAGCTTCCGTTTCACCGGGGAGCTGTTTTTT.

This sequence joins TRBV29-1 and TRBJ2-7; D unresolved. Trimming shortened V by 4 bases and J by 6 bases, and 16 bases separated the two germline ends. CDR3 length: 13 amino acids. In germline, CDR1 is SQVTM, CDR2 ANQGSEA. The CDR3 spells CSVAAITASEQYF. DNA of the CDR3: TGCAGCGTTGCAGCGATAACTGCCTCCGAGCAGTACTTC.